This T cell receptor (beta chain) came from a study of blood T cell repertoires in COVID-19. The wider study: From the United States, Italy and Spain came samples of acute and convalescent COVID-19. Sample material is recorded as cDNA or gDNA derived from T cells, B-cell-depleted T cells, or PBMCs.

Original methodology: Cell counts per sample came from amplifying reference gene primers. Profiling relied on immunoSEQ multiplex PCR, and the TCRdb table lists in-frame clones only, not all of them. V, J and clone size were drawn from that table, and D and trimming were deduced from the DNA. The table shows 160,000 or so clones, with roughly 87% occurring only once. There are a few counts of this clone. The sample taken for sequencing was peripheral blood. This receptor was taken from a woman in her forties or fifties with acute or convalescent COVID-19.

Here the CDR3 DNA reads TGTGCCAGCAGCCCTGACTGGAACAATGAGCAGTTCTTC. Translation: CASSPDWNNEQFF. The chain is built from TRBV7-9 and TRBJ2-1; D remains ambiguous. There are 13 residues in the CDR3. V dropped 5 bases and J dropped 5 bases, with 10 bases sitting between them. The V gene's germline CDR1 is SEHNR and CDR2 FQNEAQ (reference sequence).